The source of this TCR beta chain is a study of cytomegalovirus exposure and HLA in healthy donors. Whole-study findings and limits: In a later analysis, a missense DCLRE1C variant was linked to TCR beta V- and J-gene trimming.

V lost 4 bases and J lost 7, with 23 bases in between. The CDR3 covers 16 residues. Both 60 Vbeta primers and 13 Jbeta primers went into the PCR. TCRdb keeps only in-frame clones here, not all; method: immunoSEQ multiplex PCR. The sample includes tens of thousands of clones, 78% of them seen just once. A word on this clone: Antigen: not known.

The rearrangement uses TRBV5-3 and TRBJ2-5; a possible D gene is TRBD1 (6 bases). TRBV5-3 falls under the ORF class, with uncertain function. This TCR was recovered from a man younger than 35 in good health and CMV-seropositive. Sample: PBMCs. CDR3 nucleotides: TGTGCCAGAAGCATCAACCGGGACACATGCCGTGGGACCCAGTACTTC. Protein: CARSINRDTCRGTQYF.